Presented here are 15 T cell receptor beta chains from one specimen sequenced in a study of human T cells and chemical hapten exposure. TCRdb reprocessed the RACE reads via MiXCR and lists one record per CDR3 protein. The table lists approximately 80,000 distinct CDR3 sequences, around 7% of them singletons. Time point reported: patch test 1, 2 weeks after DPC sensitization. Treatment specified: therapeutic diphenylcyclopropenone sensitization with weekly scalp DPC. Source: whole blood, taken in connection with sensitization to the hapten diphenylcyclopropenone (DPC). The receptors were gathered from a woman aged 25 to 39 with alopecia areata. Some clones in this sample may be carry-over from other donors' samples.

This clonotype was picked up many times. J is TRBJ2-7 and V is TRBV19; TRBD2 might be the D (6 bases). V was shortened by 1 base and J by 9 bases, with 16 bases between the two germline ends. Germline V CDR1 and CDR2: LNHDA, SQIVND (reference sequence). The CDR3 has 14 residues. CDR3 in DNA: TGTGCCAGTAGTATAGCGGGAGACCGCCCTATGCAGTACTTC. Protein sequence: CASSIAGDRPMQYF.

The chain has TRBV2 and TRBJ1-5; maybe TRBD1 (6 bases). Germline loops: CDR1 SNHLY, CDR2 FYNNEI. The CDR3 is 13 residues long. V gave up 6 bases and J gave up 3 bases, with 9 bases separating them. The CDR3 bases are TGTGCCAGCAGCCGGGACAACAATCAGCCCCAGCATTTT. Translated, it gives CASSRDNNQPQHF.

CDR3 DNA: TGTGCCAGCAGACTACAGGAAAAACTGTTTTTT. Translating gives CASRLQEKLFF. The chain couples TRBV12-3 or TRBV12-4 to TRBJ1-4; D not resolved. V was shortened by 6 bases and J by 8 bases, with 7 bases between the two germline ends. The CDR3 has 11 amino acids.

This clonotype was observed a handful of times. The chain joins TRBV5-4 to TRBJ2-4, with 7 bases that match TRBD1. The CDR3 has 16 amino acids. The germline CDR1 and CDR2 sequences are SGHNT and YYREEE (reference sequence). The V segment lost 0 bases and the J segment 0 bases; nucleotides outside the gene matches: 3. The CDR3 nucleotides read TGTGCCAGCAGCTTGGGGGACAGCTTAGCCAAAAACATTCAGTACTTC. Residues: CASSLGDSLAKNIQYF.

As regards this clonotype: The germline gene is not matched at one end of the junction; a read error may be the cause. The chain links TRBV4-3 to TRBJ2-3, with D uncertain. Germline assignment: CDR1 LGHNA and CDR2 YSLEER. The CDR3 length is 16 residues. In DNA form, the CDR3 reads TGTGCCAGCAGCCAAGAGTGGACGGTTAGCCCAGATACGCAGTATTTT. Amino acids: CASSQEWTVSPDTQYF.

This clonotype was detected a few times. A junction boundary mismatches the germline segment, possibly from a read error. CDR3 DNA sequence: TGTGCTAGCAGCCCCGGGGGCACTGGGGCCAACGTCCTGACTTTC. Its translation: CASSPGGTGANVLTF. The V call is TRBV7-7, the J call TRBJ2-6, with D possibly called TRBD1 or TRBD2 (6 bases each). This CDR3 spans 15 amino acids. Germline lookup yields CDR1 SSHAT and CDR2 FNYEAQ (reference sequence).

Many counts were recorded for this clonotype. The chain joins TRBV12-5 to TRBJ2-3; D is possibly TRBD2 (5 bases). The germline V and J ends were trimmed by 3 bases and 5 bases, with 6 bases remaining between them. Germline assignment: CDR1 LGHNT and CDR2 FRNRAP. The CDR3 extends over 12 amino acids. The CDR3 reads CASGFGRDTQYF. In nucleotides, the CDR3 is TGTGCTAGTGGTTTTGGGAGAGATACGCAGTATTTT.

This clonotype was observed a handful of times. This chain joins TRBV15 and TRBJ1-5; D gene ambiguous. This CDR3 is built from 12 residues. The V gene's germline CDR1 is LNHNV and CDR2 YYDKDF (reference sequence). The V and J ends lost 5 bases and 3 bases respectively, with 5 bases between them. In DNA, the CDR3 is TGTGCCACCAGCCACTACAATCAGCCCCAGCATTTT. Amino acid sequence: CATSHYNQPQHF.

Ten or more counts support this clonotype. J is TRBJ2-7 and V is TRBV5-6; possibly TRBD2 for D (6 bases). Germline-derived CDR1 and CDR2 are SGHDT and YYEEEE. The CDR3 loop spans 13 amino acids. Trimming cost V 4 bases and J 2 bases, with 10 bases left between them. Written as DNA, the CDR3 is TGTGCCAGCAGCCCGGGACTGCCCTACGAGCAGTACTTC. Translating it yields CASSPGLPYEQYF. The full variable domain, rest sourced from reference TRBV5-6 and TRBJ2-7, is DAGVTQSPTHLIKTRGQQVTLRCSPKSGHDTVSWYQQALGQGPQFIFQYYEEEERQRGNFPDRFSGHQFPNYSSELNVNALLLGDSALYLCASSPGLPYEQYFGPGTRLTVT.

This clonotype was picked up a small number of times. This chain joins TRBV12-5 and TRBJ2-2, with unresolved D. CDR1 and CDR2 (germline): LGHNT, FRNRAP. The CDR3 runs 17 residues. Trimming left V 0 bases short and J 4 bases short, with 15 bases between. The CDR3 sequence is CASGLVQALGFTGELFF. In DNA form, the CDR3 reads TGTGCTAGTGGTTTGGTACAAGCGCTTGGTTTCACCGGGGAGCTGTTTTTT.

This clonotype was counted between two and nine times. The chain uses TRBV20-1 and TRBJ1-6; 9 nucleotides match TRBD1. The V gene's germline CDR1 is DFQATT and CDR2 SNEGSKA (reference sequence). V trimming: 6 bases; J trimming: 9 bases; junction bases outside the gene matches: 9. This CDR3 region has 14 residues. The CDR3 spells CSARMGQGISPLHF. The DNA for the CDR3 is TGCAGTGCAAGAATGGGACAGGGTATTTCACCCCTCCACTTT.

The sample holds a few counts of this clonotype. The chain recombines TRBV6-2 or TRBV6-3 with TRBJ1-2; D is unresolved. The CDR3 is 13 residues long. Trimming stripped 8 bases from V and 4 bases from J, with 14 bases between. Germline CDR1 MNHEY, CDR2 SVGEGT. The CDR3 reads CASCEVPLYGYTF. The CDR3 bases are TGTGCCAGCTGCGAGGTACCTCTCTATGGCTACACCTTC.

On this clonotype itself: Possible read error: a much larger clone is one base away. The chain links TRBV2 to TRBJ1-1; D remains ambiguous. The CDR3 has 15 residues. The germline gives CDR1 SNHLY, CDR2 FYNNEI. Trimming took 5 bases from V and 1 from J, leaving 14 bases between them. The CDR3 DNA sequence: TGTGCCAGCAGTATTTATAGTCTAAGGAACACTGAAGCTTTCTTT. Encoded protein: CASSIYSLRNTEAFF.

This clonotype was seen only a few times. The V and J genes are TRBV19 and TRBJ1-2; D is ambiguous. Per germline, CDR1 LNHDA and CDR2 SQIVND (reference sequence). The CDR3 extends over 14 amino acids. Trimming took 1 base from V and 2 from J, leaving 8 bases between them. CDR3 sequence (DNA): TGTGCCAGTAGTATAGGACCGGGGAACTATGGCTACACCTTC. The encoded protein is CASSIGPGNYGYTF.

This clonotype was seen many times. Here the CDR3 DNA reads TGCGCCAGCAGCTTGCTCCCGAGAAATTCACCCCTCCACTTT. This gives the protein CASSLLPRNSPLHF. This chain connects TRBV5-1 to TRBJ1-6; D is uncertain. V shed 1 base and J shed 7 bases, with 9 bases lying between them. Germline-derived CDR1 and CDR2 are SGHRS and YFSETQ. The CDR3 has 14 residues. The full variable domain, in which reference TRBV5-1 and TRBJ1-6 provide the parts outside the CDR3, is KAGVTQTPRYLIKTRGQQVTLSCSPISGHRSVSWYQQTPGQGLQFLFEYFSETQRNKGNFPGRFSGRQFSNSRSEMNVSTLELGDSALYLCASSLLPRNSPLHFGNGTRLTVT.